One and the same sample provided the 9 T cell receptor beta chains below, sequenced in a study of T cell responses to AZD1222 COVID-19 vaccine. Clones were sequenced by immunoSEQ multiplex PCR, and TCRdb holds only the in-frame ones, with some missing. This sample has roughly 150,000 clones, with around 93% found just once. The specimen comprised peripheral blood, sampled on day 0 of AZD1222 vaccination. These receptors came from an adult in good health.

This chain links TRBV3-1 (or the pseudogene TRBV3-2) with TRBJ2-3; D possibly matches TRBD1 or TRBD2 (5 bases each). This CDR3 comprises 17 residues. V shed 1 base and J shed 0 bases, with 14 bases lying between them. CDR1 LGHDT and CDR2 YNNKEL come from the germline V gene (reference sequence). This CDR3 reads CASSQGWGTPSTDTQYF. DNA of the CDR3: TGTGCCAGCAGCCAAGGTTGGGGGACCCCTAGCACAGATACGCAGTATTTT.

The V and J genes are TRBV7-3 and TRBJ1-2; 10 bases align to TRBD1. The CDR3 loop spans 13 amino acids. Germline V gene sequence: CDR1 SGHTA, CDR2 FQGTGA. Trimming removed 5 bases from V and 7 bases from J; junction bases left unmatched: 4. For the CDR3, the DNA is TGTGCCAGCAGCATGACAGGGGGCGTTGGCTACACCTTC. This gives the protein CASSMTGGVGYTF.

The chain employs TRBV6-6 and TRBJ1-6; maybe TRBD1 (5 bases). The germline gives CDR1 MNHNY, CDR2 SVGAGI (reference sequence). Trimming shortened V by 2 bases and J by 8 bases, and 7 bases separated the two germline ends. The CDR3 contains 13 residues. In DNA form, the CDR3 reads TGTGCCAGCAGTTACGGGGGGGATTCACCCCTCCACTTT. This translates into CASSYGGDSPLHF.

The chain combines TRBV19 with TRBJ1-2; D not resolved. The germline V gene encodes CDR1 LNHDA and CDR2 SQIVND (reference sequence). This CDR3 contains 14 residues. Trimming left V 8 bases short and J 4 bases short, with 17 bases between. CDR3 protein: CASSPGRTVYGYTF. For the CDR3, the DNA is TGTGCCAGTTCCCCAGGAAGGACGGTCTATGGCTACACCTTC.

The J gene is TRBJ2-4, the V gene TRBV3-1 (or the pseudogene TRBV3-2); D perhaps matches TRBD2 (6 bases). Between the trimmed V and J ends, which lost 4 bases and 0 bases, there was a span of 10 bases. The CDR3 runs to 15 residues. Per germline, CDR1 LGHDT and CDR2 YNNKEL (reference sequence). CDR3 residues: CASSRLGLAKNIQYF. DNA of the CDR3: TGTGCCAGCAGCCGTTTGGGACTAGCCAAAAACATTCAGTACTTC.

The V gene is TRBV7-3, the J gene TRBJ2-1; D perhaps matches TRBD2 (5 bases). Germline assignment: CDR1 SGHTA and CDR2 FQGTGA. CDR3 length equals 13 residues. The ends were cut back, 1 base at V and 8 bases at J, with 9 bases in the middle. The CDR3, as DNA: TGTGCCAGCAGCTTAAGAGGGTGGGATGAGCAGTTCTTC. Translating it yields CASSLRGWDEQFF.

This rearrangement joins TRBV5-6 to TRBJ1-1; no firm D call. Between the trimmed V and J ends, which lost 4 bases and 8 bases, there was a span of 12 bases. Germline V gene data show CDR1 as SGHDT and CDR2 as YYEEEE. The CDR3 loop spans 12 amino acids. CDR3 sequence (DNA): TGTGCCAGCAGCGTAGGGAATTCGGAAGCTTTCTTT. Its protein product is CASSVGNSEAFF.

CDR3 sequence (DNA): TGTGCCAGCAGCTTGGGGGGGCGGATCAACTATGGCTACACCTTC. Its protein is CASSLGGRINYGYTF. This sequence joins TRBV7-2 and TRBJ1-2; a weak D match, TRBD1 (6 bases). Trimming took off 3 bases at V and 2 bases at J, with 13 bases between the two ends. This CDR3 is 15 amino acids long. Germline CDR1 is SGHTA and CDR2 is FQGNSA.

The chain has TRBV11-2 and TRBJ2-1; 9 bases fit TRBD2. Per germline, CDR1 SGHAT and CDR2 FQNNGV. The trim removed 0 bases at V and 5 bases at J, leaving 5 bases unmatched. There are 16 residues in the CDR3. CDR3 in amino acids: CASSLDRIAGDNEQFF. The CDR3 coding sequence is TGTGCCAGCAGCTTAGACCGGATAGCGGGGGACAATGAGCAGTTCTTC.